This T cell receptor (beta chain) emerged from a study of monozygotic twins with inflammatory bowel disease. Added by template switching were UMIs that each held a 6-nucleotide sample barcode. cDNA for TCRalpha and TCRbeta was amplified by nested PCRs of about 17 then nine to ten cycles. TCRdb reprocessed the 5' RACE reads and keeps a single row for each CDR3 protein, giving no DNA. Recorded for this sample: roughly 330,000 distinct CDR3 sequences. Study results and caveats: The data gave no support to a single strong IBD-associated signal or clonotype.

Germline V CDR1 and CDR2: SEHNR, FQNEAQ (reference sequence). CDR3 length: 14 residues. Phlebotomy per donor yielded a single 2.5 ml blood sample. Regarding this clonotype: Antigen specificity is unknown.

The sequence was obtained from a human donor with ulcerative colitis or Crohn's disease, or a healthy co-twin of an affected twin (not recorded which). The chain combines TRBV7-9 with TRBJ2-5; TCRdb's assignment of TRBD2 cannot be checked, as there is no DNA. Specimen: blood. This chain's CDR3 is CASSSSGKAETQYF. Using reference TRBV7-9 and TRBJ2-5 for the parts outside the CDR3, the full variable domain is DTGVSQNPRHKITKRGQNVTFRCDPISEHNRLYWYRQTLGQGPEFLTYFQNEAQLEKSRLLSDRFSAERPKGSFSTLEIQRTEQGDSAMYLCASSSSGKAETQYFGPGTRLLVL.